One and the same sample provided the 18 T cell receptor beta chains below, sequenced in a study of spatial heterogeneity in lung cancer. The sample's time point: sample taken at primary tumor resection. Whole RNA obtained from tumor, nontumor lung or frozen PBMC underwent sequencing without sorting. One entry per CDR3 protein results from TCRdb running MiXCR on the 5' RACE reads. The table lists about 44,000 distinct CDR3 sequences, roughly 13% of them singletons. This material consisted of PBMCs, taken at surgery. These receptors all come from a male donor with early-stage non-small cell lung cancer.

This clonotype has a handful of counts. J is TRBJ1-1 and V is TRBV4-1; TRBD1 matches at 11 bases. The CDR3 sequence is 14 residues long. V shed 4 bases, J shed 3 bases, and the junction held 1 base outside the gene matches. Germline V gives CDR1 MGHRA, CDR2 YSYEKL. Here the CDR3 reads CASSPGQGDTEAFF. In nucleotides, the CDR3 is TGCGCCAGCAGCCCGGGACAGGGGGACACTGAAGCTTTCTTT.

The table lists this clonotype with many counts. The chain combines TRBV29-1 with TRBJ2-2, with 12 bases lining up with TRBD2. From germline, CDR1 is SQVTM and CDR2 ANQGSEA. This CDR3 has 14 amino acids. V trimming: 4 bases; J trimming: 7 bases; junction bases outside the gene matches: 4. The CDR3 reads CSVGLAGVNGELFF. The CDR3 DNA reads TGCAGCGTTGGACTAGCGGGAGTGAACGGGGAGCTGTTTTTT.

This clonotype showed up many times. The chain joins TRBV4-1 to TRBJ2-5; D is tentatively TRBD1 or TRBD2 (5 bases each). CDR3 size: 16 residues. V gave up 3 bases and J gave up 1 base, with 15 bases separating them. Germline V lookup: CDR1 MGHRA, CDR2 YSYEKL. The CDR3 DNA is TGCGCCAGCAGCCATCGCAGCCGGGACGGCCAAGAGACCCAGTACTTC. This codes for CASSHRSRDGQETQYF.

In its sample, this clonotype was seen a few times. V usage is TRBV5-1 and J usage is TRBJ2-3, with TRBD2 as a possible D gene (5 bases). The CDR3 is 14 amino acids. Trimming cost V 7 bases and J 0 bases, with 12 bases left between them. Germline V gene lookup returns CDR1 SGHRS and CDR2 YFSETQ. Here the CDR3 DNA reads TGCGCCAGCCGACCAGAGCGGAGCACAGATACGCAGTATTTT. Translation gives CASRPERSTDTQYF. Together with reference TRBV5-1 and TRBJ2-3, the CDR3 gives the full variable domain: KAGVTQTPRYLIKTRGQQVTLSCSPISGHRSVSWYQQTPGQGLQFLFEYFSETQRNKGNFPGRFSGRQFSNSRSEMNVSTLELGDSALYLCASRPERSTDTQYFGPGTRLTVL.

This clonotype was observed a few times. The chain recombines TRBV27 with TRBJ1-6; D gene uncertain. Germline V gene data show CDR1 as MNHEY and CDR2 as SMNVEV (reference sequence). The CDR3 is 13 amino acids. Trimming shortened V by 3 bases and J by 6 bases, and 6 bases separated the two germline ends. The CDR3, as DNA: TGTGCCAGCAGTTTCTCAGTTAATTCACCCCTCCACTTT. It yields the protein CASSFSVNSPLHF.

This clonotype was counted only a few times. This chain links TRBV9 with TRBJ2-3; 8 bases line up with TRBD2. With 7 bases clipped from V and 0 bases from J, the junction kept 4 bases outside the gene matches. Looked up from germline, CDR1 is SGDLS and CDR2 is YYNGEE. This CDR3 comprises 14 residues. The CDR3: CASGSGGSTDTQYF. The DNA for the CDR3 is TGTGCCAGCGGGAGCGGGGGTAGCACAGATACGCAGTATTTT.

This clonotype was observed many times. The rearrangement uses TRBV4-1 and TRBJ2-3; 7 bases match TRBD2. Germline V lookup: CDR1 MGHRA, CDR2 YSYEKL. This CDR3 comprises 16 residues. With V trimmed by 3 bases and J by 6 bases, 12 bases remained unmatched. CDR3 bases: TGCGCCAGCAGCCACGGAAGGGAGATCGGGGGGGATACGCAGTATTTT. It specifies CASSHGREIGGDTQYF.

This clonotype was counted at least ten times. The chain employs TRBV29-1 and TRBJ2-1; D gene uncertain. Germline V lookup: CDR1 SQVTM, CDR2 ANQGSEA. The length of the CDR3 is 15 residues. The V gene lost 2 bases and the J gene lost 8 bases, with 19 bases spanning the gap. The chain's CDR3 is CSVEPPLGRLDEQFF. The CDR3 DNA is TGCAGCGTTGAACCACCCCTAGGACGTCTTGATGAGCAGTTCTTC.

This clonotype was detected a few times. The rearrangement joins TRBV11-1 to TRBJ2-7; D is ambiguous. This CDR3 has 13 residues. The germline CDR1 and CDR2 sequences are SGHAT and FQDESV (reference sequence). V lost 0 bases and J 6 bases, leaving 9 bases between the germline ends. The CDR3 nucleotides are TGTGCCAGCAGCTTAGCGCGGCAGAGCGAGCAGTACTTC. Amino acids: CASSLARQSEQYF.

This clonotype was seen more than once but under ten times. The chain employs TRBV18 and TRBJ2-1, with 7 positions matching TRBD2. Per germline, CDR1 KGHSH and CDR2 LQKENI. The CDR3 covers 15 residues. V was clipped by 6 bases and J by 0 bases; unmatched bases: 5. CDR3 nucleotides: TGTGCCAGCTCTTCTAGCGGTTTCTCCTACAATGAGCAGTTCTTC. This translates into CASSSSGFSYNEQFF. Variable domain in full (rest from reference TRBV18 and TRBJ2-1): NAGVMQNPRHLVRRRGQEARLRCSPMKGHSHVYWYRQLPEEGLKFMVYLQKENIIDESGMPKERFSAEFPKEGPSILRIQQVVRGDSAAYFCASSSSGFSYNEQFFGPGTRLTVL.

This clonotype was found many times. This CDR3 is CSVSPSDTEAFF. In nucleotides, the CDR3 is TGCAGCGTTTCCCCATCGGACACTGAAGCTTTCTTT. This chain links TRBV29-1 with TRBJ1-1, with unresolved D. The V and J ends lost 5 bases and 3 bases respectively, with 10 bases between them. The CDR3 totals 12 residues. Germline CDR1 and CDR2: SQVTM and ANQGSEA.

The rearrangement joins TRBV28 to TRBJ2-1, with D possibly being TRBD2 (5 bases). The CDR3 loop spans 14 amino acids. The V gene lost 8 bases and the J gene lost 6 bases, with 17 bases spanning the gap. Germline values: CDR1 MDHEN, CDR2 SYDVKM. This chain's CDR3 is CASPPPGGRNEQFF. In DNA form, the CDR3 reads TGTGCCAGCCCCCCTCCCGGCGGGCGCAATGAGCAGTTCTTC.

CDR3 nucleotide sequence: TGCGCCAGCAGCCCGGGACTAGCGGGAGGTGTAGATACGCAGTATTTT. Its protein product is CASSPGLAGGVDTQYF. The chain links TRBV5-1 to TRBJ2-3; 15 bases match TRBD2. Germline CDR1 is SGHRS and CDR2 is YFSETQ. The V segment lost 4 bases and the J segment 5 bases; nucleotides outside the gene matches: 5. The CDR3 covers 16 residues. Full variable domain (remainder filled in from reference TRBV5-1 and TRBJ2-3): KAGVTQTPRYLIKTRGQQVTLSCSPISGHRSVSWYQQTPGQGLQFLFEYFSETQRNKGNFPGRFSGRQFSNSRSEMNVSTLELGDSALYLCASSPGLAGGVDTQYFGPGTRLTVL.

This clonotype was counted between two and nine times. The chain couples TRBV11-3 to TRBJ2-2, with 9 bases lining up with TRBD1. The length of the CDR3 is 16 residues. Germline assignment: CDR1 SGHNT and CDR2 YENEEA. J was trimmed by 4 bases and V by 5 bases; bases with no gene match: 8. The CDR3 coding sequence is TGTGCCAGCAGCCCTGGGGGGACAGGGACCACCGGGGAGCTGTTTTTT. Translating it yields CASSPGGTGTTGELFF.

Only a few counts were recorded for this clonotype. J is TRBJ2-5 and V is TRBV29-1; weak D call: TRBD2 (5 bases). V lost 8 bases and J 2 bases, leaving 15 bases between the germline ends. CDR3 length: 13 amino acids. Germline V lookup: CDR1 SQVTM, CDR2 ANQGSEA. The CDR3 region is CSLTDWKQETQYF. In DNA form, the CDR3 reads TGCAGCCTCACGGACTGGAAACAAGAGACCCAGTACTTC. Supplemented by reference TRBV29-1 and TRBJ2-5, the full variable domain reads SAVISQKPSRDICQRGTSLTIQCQVDSQVTMMFWYRQQPGQSLTLIATANQGSEATYESGFVIDKFPISRPNLTFSTLTVSNMSPEDSSIYLCSLTDWKQETQYFGPGTRLLVL.

The V gene is TRBV28, the J gene TRBJ1-5; 9 positions match TRBD1. This CDR3 region has 19 residues. V gave up 0 bases and J gave up 6 bases; unmatched junction bases: 15. Germline values: CDR1 MDHEN, CDR2 SYDVKM. Here the CDR3 reads CASSLWALRTGGAGQPQHF. The CDR3 DNA reads as TGTGCCAGCAGTTTATGGGCCCTTCGCACAGGGGGCGCGGGTCAGCCCCAGCATTTT.

This clonotype was seen ten or more times. The rearrangement joins TRBV12-3 or TRBV12-4 to TRBJ1-5; 9 bases align to TRBD1. After removal of 7 bases from V and 2 bases from J, the junction contained 9 bases not matched to a gene. The CDR3 totals 16 residues. The CDR3 is CASTKTGGSGNQPQHF. The CDR3 DNA follows: TGTGCCAGCACTAAGACAGGGGGGTCGGGCAATCAGCCCCAGCATTTT.

The genes are TRBV20-1 and TRBJ2-3; the match to TRBD2 covers 8 bases. In germline, CDR1 is DFQATT, CDR2 SNEGSKA (reference sequence). The CDR3 spans 13 residues. CDR3: CSPTSASTDTQYF. CDR3 sequence (DNA): TGCAGCCCGACTAGCGCGAGCACAGATACGCAGTATTTT.